The T cell receptor beta chain described here comes from a study of T cell clonotyping in hematopoietic cell transplantation. The study, taken as a whole, reports: Recipient TCR diversity dropped after transplant; expanded clonotypes rose from day 30 to 180.

V was trimmed by 2 bases and J by 8 bases, leaving 16 bases between them. Germline V gene lookup returns CDR1 SQVTM and CDR2 ANQGSEA. This CDR3 spans 14 amino acids. Some clones are missing from TCRdb's copy, which holds only in-frame ones; the method was immunoSEQ multiplex PCR. The sample includes 30,000 to 45,000 clones, roughly 88% of them seen just once. As concerns this clone: As yet, its antigen is unknown.

Sequencing was performed on peripheral blood mononuclear cells. The receptor was derived from a woman aged 40 to 50 in good health. Some clones in this sample may be carry-over from other donors' samples. The chain has TRBV29-1 and TRBJ2-1; D not resolved. As DNA, the CDR3 is TGCAGCGTTGAAAGGGTGGGAAGCGTCGATGAGCAGTTCTTC. Its protein product is CSVERVGSVDEQFF.